The 28 T cell receptor beta chains presented below share a single source sample, sequenced in a study of PD-1 blockade in classical Hodgkin lymphoma. Using immunoSEQ multiplex PCR, the repertoire was profiled, and TCRdb retains in-frame clones only, with some absent. The data show 50,000 to 75,000 clones, more than 75% seen once. All the patients suffered relapse after autologous stem cell transplantation, and brentuximab vedotin exposure differed. Source: peripheral blood mononuclear cells (PBMCs), taken before the second cycle of nivolumab. The receptors stem from a human donor with classical Hodgkin lymphoma.

This sequence joins TRBV27 and TRBJ1-4; 12 nucleotides match TRBD1. The germline V gene has CDR1 MNHEY and CDR2 SMNVEV (reference sequence). After removal of 2 bases from V and 7 bases from J, the junction contained 5 bases not matched to a gene. The CDR3 length is 16 residues. The CDR3 bases are TGTGCCAGCAGTTTAATTGGGACAGGGGGCGTTGAAAAACTGTTTTTT. It codes for CASSLIGTGGVEKLFF.

The chain combines TRBV11-2 with TRBJ2-1, with TRBD2 matching 12 bases. Germline V lookup: CDR1 SGHAT, CDR2 FQNNGV. The CDR3 contains 17 residues. Trimming at V came to 5 bases and at J to 1 base, leaving 6 bases not matched to a gene. CDR3 region: CASSHGLAGSSYNEQFF. In DNA form, the CDR3 reads TGTGCCAGCAGCCACGGACTAGCGGGAAGTTCCTACAATGAGCAGTTCTTC.

The J gene is TRBJ1-2, the V gene TRBV6-1; D gene unclear. The CDR3 covers 14 residues. Trimming cost V 3 bases and J 0 bases, with 8 bases left between them. From germline, CDR1 is MNHNS and CDR2 SASEGT. CDR3: CASSEGAPNYGYTF. In DNA, the CDR3 is TGTGCCAGCAGTGAGGGAGCACCTAACTATGGCTACACCTTC.

The rearrangement uses TRBV19 and TRBJ1-2, with TRBD1 identical over 10 bases. Trimming cost V 11 bases and J 4 bases; bases outside gene matches: 10. Germline loops: CDR1 LNHDA, CDR2 SQIVND (reference sequence). The CDR3 loop spans 14 amino acids. The DNA of the CDR3 is TGTGCCGCTAAGCGGGACAGGGGATCCTATGGCTACACCTTC. Its protein product is CAAKRDRGSYGYTF.

This clone was seen a single time. The V gene is TRBV21-1, the J gene TRBJ2-5; TRBD2, as called in the table, went unchecked against the DNA. TRBV21-1 is described as a pseudogene. The CDR3 length is 12 residues. CDR3 sequence reads: CASSVQRETQYF. The CDR3 DNA reads TGTGCCAGCAGCGTCCAGAGGGAGACCCAGTACTTC.

The chain recombines TRBV6-5 with TRBJ2-7, with 7 nucleotides matching TRBD1. V lost 6 bases to trimming and J lost 5 bases; unmatched junction nucleotides: 10. CDR1 is MNHEY and CDR2 is SVGAGI in the germline V gene. The CDR3 runs to 14 residues. This CDR3 is CASSTVDRVHEQYF. The CDR3 DNA reads TGTGCCAGCAGCACCGTCGACAGGGTCCACGAGCAGTACTTC.

This clone was detected only once. The chain joins TRBV7-8 to TRBJ2-7; 10 bases match TRBD1. The CDR3 totals 15 residues. Germline V gives CDR1 SGHVS, CDR2 FQNEAQ. V dropped 7 bases and J dropped 2; count of bases not matched to a gene: 8. The CDR3 here is CASTSRDRGAYEQYF. For the CDR3, the DNA is TGTGCCAGCACTTCTAGGGACAGGGGTGCCTACGAGCAGTACTTC.

The rearrangement links TRBV11-2 to TRBJ1-1; D remains ambiguous. Trimming left V 5 bases short and J 6 bases short, with 16 bases between. CDR1 and CDR2 (germline): SGHAT, FQNNGV. The CDR3 spans 14 residues. In nucleotides, the CDR3 is TGTGCCAGCAGCCCCACGACGGGCTCCCCTGAAGCTTTCTTT. It is translated as CASSPTTGSPEAFF.

V is TRBV21-1 and J is TRBJ2-1; the table's D gene call, TRBD2, was not cross checked with the DNA. TRBV21-1 is tagged as a pseudogene. The length of the CDR3 is 14 residues. This CDR3 reads CASSKMRTYNEQFF. The CDR3 DNA sequence: TGTGCCAGCAGCAAAATGCGGACCTACAATGAGCAGTTCTTC.

The chain carries TRBV10-1 and TRBJ2-1; TRBD1 aligns across 7 bases. This CDR3 is 13 amino acids long. CDR1 and CDR2 from the germline V gene are WNHNN and SYGVQD (reference sequence). V trimming: 4 bases; J trimming: 9 bases; junction bases outside the gene matches: 6. Here the CDR3 DNA reads TGCGCCAGCAGTGTCCTACAGGGGAGTGAGCAGTTCTTC. Translated, it gives CASSVLQGSEQFF.

CDR3 sequence: CASSPSGSEQYF. In DNA form, the CDR3 reads TGTGCCAGCAGTCCATCAGGGTCCGAGCAGTACTTC. The V and J genes are TRBV27 and TRBJ2-7; a possible D gene is TRBD1 (5 bases). From germline, CDR1 is MNHEY and CDR2 SMNVEV (reference sequence). V was trimmed by 5 bases and J by 6 bases, leaving 11 bases between them. CDR3 length equals 12 residues.

This clone occurred a few times. The V and J genes are TRBV6-6 and TRBJ2-2; the D gene is possibly TRBD2 (6 bases). Per the germline V gene, CDR1 is MNHNY and CDR2 is SVGAGI (reference sequence). This CDR3 contains 15 residues. The ends were cut back, 6 bases at V and 3 bases at J, with 14 bases in the middle. The CDR3 DNA reads as TGTGCCAGCAGAACTGCGGGGACGGACACCGGGGAGCTGTTTTTT. Its protein is CASRTAGTDTGELFF.

This clone was detected only once. The chain uses TRBV5-4 and TRBJ1-1; a possible D gene is TRBD1 (5 bases). The CDR3 length is 15 residues. Germline V gene lookup returns CDR1 SGHNT and CDR2 YYREEE (reference sequence). V lost 0 bases, J lost 4 bases, and 13 bases lay in between. The CDR3 spells CASSLAFRDRTEAFF. The CDR3 nucleotides are TGTGCCAGCAGCTTGGCTTTCCGGGACCGCACTGAAGCTTTCTTT.

The V call is TRBV7-9, the J call TRBJ1-6; D not certain. Between the trimmed V and J ends, which lost 5 bases and 8 bases, there was a span of 19 bases. CDR3 size: 16 residues. CDR1 is SEHNR and CDR2 is FQNEAQ in the germline V gene (reference sequence). Here the CDR3 DNA reads TGTGCCAGCAGCACGCGGACCCTCTCGGGAGATTCACCCCTCCACTTT. Its translation is CASSTRTLSGDSPLHF.

The chain couples TRBV6-6 to TRBJ1-1; a weak D match, TRBD1 (6 bases). The germline V gene has CDR1 MNHNY and CDR2 SVGAGI (reference sequence). With 6 bases removed from V and 3 bases from J, the gap between germline ends came to 11 bases. The CDR3 is made up of 13 amino acids. The CDR3 sequence: CASRDRQDTEAFF. CDR3 DNA: TGTGCCAGCAGAGACAGACAGGACACTGAAGCTTTCTTT.

This clone was detected a few times. This chain joins TRBV7-2 and TRBJ1-5; D unresolved. The CDR3 is 12 amino acids. Germline CDR1 is SGHTA and CDR2 is FQGNSA. Trimming pared 3 bases from V and 4 bases from J, leaving 4 bases between. CDR3 region: CASSFGNQPQHF. In nucleotides, the CDR3 is TGTGCCAGCAGCTTTGGGAATCAGCCCCAGCATTTT.

The chain links TRBV5-1 to TRBJ2-7; D is uncertain. Germline V lookup: CDR1 SGHRS, CDR2 YFSETQ. This CDR3 region has 14 residues. V was pared by 0 bases and J by 6 bases, with 13 bases between. Here the CDR3 DNA reads TGCGCCAGCAGCTTGGATGCCAGGAATTTCGAGCAGTACTTC. As protein: CASSLDARNFEQYF.

The chain combines TRBV5-1 with TRBJ2-6; D call uncertain. Between the trimmed V and J ends, which lost 4 bases and 1 base, there was a span of 6 bases. Germline CDR1 SGHRS, CDR2 YFSETQ. This CDR3 is built from 14 residues. The CDR3 sequence: CASSKDSGANVLTF. The CDR3 nucleotides are TGCGCCAGCAGCAAGGATTCTGGGGCCAACGTCCTGACTTTC. Full variable domain (outside the CDR3, taken from reference TRBV5-1 and TRBJ2-6): KAGVTQTPRYLIKTRGQQVTLSCSPISGHRSVSWYQQTPGQGLQFLFEYFSETQRNKGNFPGRFSGRQFSNSRSEMNVSTLELGDSALYLCASSKDSGANVLTFGAGSRLTVL.

V usage is TRBV5-1 and J usage is TRBJ1-3, with D possibly TRBD1 on 5 matching bases. Germline CDR1 reads SGHRS; CDR2 reads YFSETQ. This CDR3 contains 14 residues. V was pared by 4 bases and J by 0 bases, with 8 bases between. The CDR3 sequence: CASSLGTSGNTIYF. CDR3 bases: TGCGCCAGCAGCCTTGGGACCTCTGGAAACACCATATATTTT.

The rearrangement links TRBV5-5 to TRBJ1-1; D is ambiguous. The CDR3 covers 11 residues. Between the trimmed V and J ends, which lost 6 bases and 7 bases, there was a span of 10 bases. From germline, CDR1 is SGHKS and CDR2 YYEKEE (reference sequence). The chain's CDR3 is CASTLWDEAFF. For the CDR3, the DNA is TGTGCCAGCACGCTGTGGGATGAAGCTTTCTTT.

The chain employs TRBV18 and TRBJ2-1; TRBD2 might be the D (6 bases). V shed 5 bases and J shed 4 bases, with 12 bases lying between them. CDR1 KGHSH and CDR2 LQKENI come from the germline V gene. This CDR3 is built from 14 residues. Here the CDR3 reads CASSKEGIYNEQFF. CDR3 in DNA: TGTGCCAGCTCAAAGGAGGGGATATACAATGAGCAGTTCTTC.

The chain couples TRBV2 to TRBJ2-3; tentative D call: TRBD2 (6 bases). V gave up 4 bases and J gave up 9 bases, with 20 bases separating them. The CDR3 contains 15 residues. Germline CDR1 is SNHLY and CDR2 is FYNNEI. CDR3: CASSGIGGGFGTQYF. The DNA for the CDR3 is TGTGCCAGCAGTGGAATAGGAGGAGGGTTTGGGACGCAGTATTTT.

The rearrangement joins TRBV7-8 to TRBJ1-6; no definite D call. CDR3 length: 12 amino acids. Germline V gives CDR1 SGHVS, CDR2 FQNEAQ. V was pared by 10 bases and J by 0 bases, with 4 bases between. The CDR3 protein is CATGSYNSPLHF. The CDR3 region has the DNA TGTGCCACGGGCTCCTATAATTCACCCCTCCACTTT.

The gene calls are TRBV6-5 and TRBJ2-1, with a tentative D call TRBD2 (6 bases). V lost 7 bases to trimming and J lost 5 bases, with 15 bases between them. The CDR3 runs 14 residues. Germline assignment: CDR1 MNHEY and CDR2 SVGAGI. This chain's CDR3 is CASTFFSGNNEQFF. The CDR3 coding sequence is TGTGCCAGCACGTTTTTTAGCGGAAACAATGAGCAGTTCTTC.

The CDR3 coding sequence is TGCGCCAGCAGCCAAGTGGTCTCTTTCTATGAGCAGTTCTTC. As protein: CASSQVVSFYEQFF. This chain joins TRBV4-1 and TRBJ2-1, with D unclear. CDR3 length: 14 amino acids. Trimming left V 1 base short and J 8 bases short, with 12 bases between. Germline lookup yields CDR1 MGHRA and CDR2 YSYEKL.

CDR3 sequence (DNA): TGTGCCAGCAGCTTTAACAGCCTCACAGATACGCAGTATTTT. This translates into CASSFNSLTDTQYF. V gene TRBV7-9 combines with J gene TRBJ2-3, with D unresolved. The germline V gene has CDR1 SEHNR and CDR2 FQNEAQ (reference sequence). This CDR3 is 14 amino acids long. V gave up 3 bases and J gave up 2 bases, with 9 bases separating them. Full variable domain (outside the CDR3, taken from reference TRBV7-9 and TRBJ2-3): DTGVSQNPRHKITKRGQNVTFRCDPISEHNRLYWYRQTLGQGPEFLTYFQNEAQLEKSRLLSDRFSAERPKGSFSTLEIQRTEQGDSAMYLCASSFNSLTDTQYFGPGTRLTVL.

The chain couples TRBV7-9 to TRBJ2-7; D might be TRBD1 (5 bases). V was shortened by 1 base and J by 3 bases, with 13 bases between the two germline ends. This CDR3 region has 15 residues. Germline V lookup: CDR1 SEHNR, CDR2 FQNEAQ (reference sequence). CDR3 sequence: CASSLGQGVFYEQYF. As DNA, the CDR3 is TGTGCCAGCAGCTTAGGTCAGGGCGTGTTCTACGAGCAGTACTTC.

CDR3 in DNA: TGTGCCAGCAGTTTAGGGCCGGGCGATGAGCAGTTCTTC. Protein product: CASSLGPGDEQFF. V is TRBV27 and J is TRBJ2-1, with D hard to call. Germline V gene sequence: CDR1 MNHEY, CDR2 SMNVEV (reference sequence). V was cut by 2 bases and J by 8 bases, with 10 bases left in between. The CDR3 runs to 13 residues.